The text below deals with one T cell receptor (beta chain). Assay used: immunoSEQ multiplex PCR; TCRdb lists only in-frame clones, some missing. The profile shows approximately 230,000 clones, more than 65% of them singletons. This sample was included in a study of control samples from healthy donors and cancer patients. The CDR3 is 14 residues long. The germline V gene encodes CDR1 MNHEY and CDR2 SVGAGI. The ends were cut back, 6 bases at V and 0 bases at J, with 10 bases in the middle. Material: PBMCs. This receptor was obtained from a woman aged 55-70 years with lung cancer. The gene calls are TRBV6-5 and TRBJ2-3; no clear D gene. CDR3 bases: TGTGCCAGCAGCTGGAGTGCTAGCACAGATACGCAGTATTTT. Translating it yields CASSWSASTDTQYF.